What follows is one T cell receptor (beta chain) and its context. Its antigen is undetermined. With 60 Vbeta and 13 Jbeta primers, the PCR was carried out. The repertoire was sequenced with immunoSEQ multiplex PCR; TCRdb's copy has only in-frame clones and lacks some. The table records over 110,000 clones, more than 75% of them present only once. The sample originates from a study of cytomegalovirus exposure and HLA in healthy donors. The study's findings and limits: Specificity of a few CMV-associated chains for CMV antigens was verified in vitro.

Germline lookup yields CDR1 SNHLY and CDR2 FYNNEI. V trimming: 10 bases; J trimming: 6 bases; junction bases outside the gene matches: 12. The CDR3 runs 14 residues. The sequenced sample consisted of PBMCs. The clonotype was recovered from a middle-aged woman in good health and CMV-seropositive. This sequence joins TRBV2 and TRBJ2-7, with 10 bases matching TRBD2. The DNA for the CDR3 is TGTGCCACTACAGCCTGGCTAGCGGGAGTCGAGCAGTACTTC. Its protein product is CATTAWLAGVEQYF.